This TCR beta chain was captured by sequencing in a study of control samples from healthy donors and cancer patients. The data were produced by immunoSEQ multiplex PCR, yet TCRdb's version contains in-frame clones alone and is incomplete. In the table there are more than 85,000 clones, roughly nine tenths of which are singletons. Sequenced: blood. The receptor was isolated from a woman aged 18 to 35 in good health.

The CDR3 here is CSAEATGVNDEQYF. DNA for the CDR3: TGCAGCGCCGAGGCGACAGGGGTAAACGACGAGCAGTACTTC. This chain links TRBV29-1 with TRBJ2-7, with 8 nucleotides matching TRBD1. The CDR3 is 14 residues long. Germline CDR1 is SQVTM and CDR2 is ANQGSEA. Germline trimming cut 7 bases from V and 5 bases from J; bases unmatched to any gene: 13.